This T cell receptor (beta chain) is from a study of blood T cell repertoires in COVID-19. Background on the study: COVID-19 samples, acute and convalescent, were from the United States, Italy and Spain. Sources were T cells, B-cell-depleted T cells, or PBMCs; the material itself was cDNA or gDNA.

This CDR3 spans 14 amino acids. Germline-derived CDR1 and CDR2 are GTSNPN and SVGIG (reference sequence). V was cut by 1 base and J by 4 bases, with 13 bases left in between. In the study's own analysis: Amplification of reference gene primers was used by the study to estimate nucleated cell counts. Repertoires were generated with immunoSEQ multiplex PCR, while TCRdb's copy carries only in-frame clones and drops some. V and J calls and clone size are copied from that table; D and trimming were computed from the DNA. The sample includes 100,000 to 150,000 clones, roughly nine tenths of them seen just once.

The TCR was taken from a man between 60 and 75 years old with COVID-19, enrolled during active disease. The chain couples TRBV30 to TRBJ2-5; D may be TRBD1 (5 bases). Material for sequencing was peripheral blood. The DNA for the CDR3 is TGTGCCTGGAGTGGTTCAGGGCGAGGAGAGACCCAGTACTTC. This translates into CAWSGSGRGETQYF.